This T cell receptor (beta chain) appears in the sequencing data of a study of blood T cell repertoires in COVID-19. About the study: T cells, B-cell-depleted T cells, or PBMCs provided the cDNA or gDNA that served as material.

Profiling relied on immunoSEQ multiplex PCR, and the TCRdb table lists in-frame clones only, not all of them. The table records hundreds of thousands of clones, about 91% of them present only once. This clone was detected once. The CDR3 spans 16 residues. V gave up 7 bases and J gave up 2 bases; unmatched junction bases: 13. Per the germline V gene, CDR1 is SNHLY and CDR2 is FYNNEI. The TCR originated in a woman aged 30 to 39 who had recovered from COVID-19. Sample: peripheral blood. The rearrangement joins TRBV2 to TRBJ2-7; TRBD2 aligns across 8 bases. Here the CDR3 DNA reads TGTGCCAGCAAGAGGTCAGCGGGGGCTCCTGCCTACGAGCAGTACTTC. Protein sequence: CASKRSAGAPAYEQYF.